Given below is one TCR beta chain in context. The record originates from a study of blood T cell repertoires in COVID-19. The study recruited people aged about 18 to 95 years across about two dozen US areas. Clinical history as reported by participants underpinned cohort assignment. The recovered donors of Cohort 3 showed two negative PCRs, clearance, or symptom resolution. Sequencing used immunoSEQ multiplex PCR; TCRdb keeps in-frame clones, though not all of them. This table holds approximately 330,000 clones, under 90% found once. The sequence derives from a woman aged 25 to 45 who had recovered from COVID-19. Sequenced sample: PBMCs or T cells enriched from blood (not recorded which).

The CDR3 region has the DNA TGTGCCAGCAGTTTATCCTGGACAGCCTATGGCTACACCTTC. Encoded protein: CASSLSWTAYGYTF. This chain joins TRBV28 and TRBJ1-2, with TRBD1 as a possible D gene (6 bases). The V end lost 1 base, the J end lost 4 bases, and 10 bases lay between the germline ends. CDR1 is MDHEN, CDR2 SYDVKM, per germline. CDR3 length equals 14 residues.